This T cell receptor (beta chain) appears in the sequencing data of a study of blood T cells in healthy people across ages. To note about this clonotype: The antigen remains unidentified.

CDR3 length: 14 amino acids. CDR1 and CDR2 (germline): SGHTA, FQGNSA. The trim removed 5 bases at V and 7 bases at J, leaving 10 bases unmatched. The authors ran a second PCR of roughly 6 to 12 cycles using a sample-barcoded 5' primer and a J-beta primer mix. All cDNA molecules were each tagged by a template-switch adaptor with 12 random nucleotides. TCRdb reprocessed the 5' RACE reads via MiXCR and lists one record per CDR3 protein. The sample has 650,000 to 800,000 distinct CDR3 sequences, under 55% seen once; the top ten hold approximately 20%. Findings of the study overall: Comparison with aged donors showed that long-lived donors had more naive CD4+ cells and higher diversity. The recorded TCR beta diversity per million T cells decreased in a roughly linear manner with age.

The specimen sequenced was blood. This clonotype was obtained from a man between 60 and 75 years old in good health. This chain connects TRBV7-2 to TRBJ1-1; 7 bases are shared with TRBD1. DNA of the CDR3: TGTGCCAGCAGCCCGCGGGACAGCCCACTTGAAGCTTTCTTT. Translating gives CASSPRDSPLEAFF.